Listed below are T cell receptor beta chains from one sample, sequenced in a study of blood T cell repertoires in COVID-19. Sequencing used immunoSEQ multiplex PCR; TCRdb keeps in-frame clones, though not all of them. This repertoire shows approximately 90,000 clones, about 89% found once; its top ten account for 7% to 9%. The sequenced sample was peripheral blood. Every receptor here comes from a human donor with acute or convalescent COVID-19. The donor label of this sample is uncertain. The CDR3 runs from the conserved cysteine through the conserved F or W. A D gene is named only where the DNA matches it firmly. Clone size is not always given. Where it is, it says once, few, many or a class for expanded clones.

D: TRBD2; size: NA; V: TRBV5-1; J: TRBJ2-4; CDR3: CASSLPLAGGLAKNIQYF; DNA: TGCGCCAGCAGCTTACCACTCGCGGGGGGCTTAGCCAAAAACATTCAGTACTTC
D: NA; size: NA; V: TRBV30; J: TRBJ1-4; CDR3: CAWSGGREGWEKLFF; DNA: TGTGCCTGGAGTGGGGGTCGGGAGGGTTGGGAAAAACTGTTTTTT
D: NA; size: NA; V: TRBV6-2/TRBV6-3; J: TRBJ2-2; CDR3: CASSLGGNTGELFF; DNA: TGTGCCAGCAGCCTGGGAGGAAACACCGGGGAGCTGTTTTTT
D: NA; size: NA; V: TRBV7-2; J: TRBJ2-5; CDR3: CASSGGARETQYF; DNA: TGTGCCAGCAGCGGGGGGGCCAGAGAGACCCAGTACTTC
D: TRBD1; size: NA; V: TRBV6-2/TRBV6-3; J: TRBJ2-1; CDR3: CASSSWDSSYNEQFF; DNA: TGTGCCAGCAGTTCTTGGGACAGCTCCTACAATGAGCAGTTCTTC
D: NA; size: NA; V: TRBV5-5; J: TRBJ1-3; CDR3: CACEALSGNTIYF; DNA: TGTGCCTGCGAAGCCCTCTCTGGAAACACCATATATTTT
D: NA; size: few; V: TRBV7-3; J: TRBJ1-5; CDR3: CASSPKAGDKPQHF; DNA: TGTGCCAGCAGCCCCAAGGCTGGTGACAAGCCCCAGCATTTT
D: TRBD1; size: NA; V: TRBV20-1; J: TRBJ1-1; CDR3: CSARGQVNTEAFF; DNA: TGCAGTGCTCGTGGACAGGTGAACACTGAAGCTTTCTTT
D: NA; size: NA; V: TRBV5-6; J: TRBJ1-2; CDR3: CASSPGTTIYGYTF; DNA: TGTGCCAGCAGCCCCGGGACAACTATCTATGGCTACACCTTC
D: TRBD1; size: NA; V: TRBV6-5; J: TRBJ1-1; CDR3: CASSYSRGYEAFF; DNA: TGTGCCAGCAGTTACTCCAGGGGGTATGAAGCTTTCTTT
D: TRBD1; size: NA; V: TRBV12-3/TRBV12-4; J: TRBJ2-5; CDR3: CASSSYRGETQYF; DNA: TGTGCCAGCAGTTCTTACAGGGGCGAGACCCAGTACTTC
D: TRBD1; size: NA; V: TRBV5-1; J: TRBJ2-3; CDR3: CASIPGTGGLDTQYF; DNA: TGCGCCAGCATCCCCGGGACAGGGGGCTTAGATACGCAGTATTTT
D: NA; size: NA; V: TRBV5-8; J: TRBJ1-2; CDR3: CASSFSGTPAKGYTF; DNA: TGTGCCAGCAGTTTCTCCGGGACTCCGGCGAAGGGCTACACCTTC
D: TRBD1; size: once; V: TRBV7-2; J: TRBJ2-1; CDR3: CASSMGQFHNEQFF; DNA: TGTGCCAGCAGCATGGGACAGTTCCACAATGAGCAGTTCTTC
D: NA; size: NA; V: TRBV30; J: TRBJ1-5; CDR3: CAWSPGSNQPQHF; DNA: TGTGCCTGGAGTCCCGGTAGCAATCAGCCCCAGCATTTT
D: NA; size: NA; V: TRBV19; J: TRBJ1-2; CDR3: CASSIAQNGYTF; DNA: TGTGCCAGTAGTATAGCCCAGAATGGCTACACCTTC
D: NA; size: NA; V: TRBV18; J: TRBJ1-5; CDR3: CASSGSDSNQPQHF; DNA: TGTGCCAGCTCCGGGTCGGATAGCAATCAGCCCCAGCATTTT
D: NA; size: NA; V: TRBV5-5; J: TRBJ1-5; CDR3: CASRADSNSNQPQHF; DNA: TGTGCCAGCAGGGCGGACAGTAATAGCAATCAGCCCCAGCATTTT
D: NA; size: NA; V: TRBV5-1; J: TRBJ2-1; CDR3: CASSFQGGTDEQFF; DNA: TGCGCCAGCAGCTTCCAGGGTGGGACTGATGAGCAGTTCTTC
D: TRBD1; size: NA; V: TRBV7-9; J: TRBJ1-4; CDR3: CASSLGPGTAEKLFF; DNA: TGTGCCAGCAGCTTAGGCCCCGGGACAGCAGAAAAACTGTTTTTT
D: TRBD1; size: NA; V: TRBV28; J: TRBJ1-6; CDR3: CASTGQGDNSPLHF; DNA: TGTGCCAGCACTGGACAGGGAGATAATTCACCCCTCCACTTT
D: TRBD1; size: NA; V: TRBV30; J: TRBJ2-2; CDR3: CAWRPGQGFSGELFF; DNA: TGTGCCTGGAGGCCGGGACAGGGGTTTTCCGGGGAGCTGTTTTTT
D: TRBD1; size: few; V: TRBV13; J: TRBJ2-7; CDR3: CASSWIMDRSEQYF; DNA: TGTGCCAGCAGTTGGATAATGGACAGGAGCGAGCAGTACTTC